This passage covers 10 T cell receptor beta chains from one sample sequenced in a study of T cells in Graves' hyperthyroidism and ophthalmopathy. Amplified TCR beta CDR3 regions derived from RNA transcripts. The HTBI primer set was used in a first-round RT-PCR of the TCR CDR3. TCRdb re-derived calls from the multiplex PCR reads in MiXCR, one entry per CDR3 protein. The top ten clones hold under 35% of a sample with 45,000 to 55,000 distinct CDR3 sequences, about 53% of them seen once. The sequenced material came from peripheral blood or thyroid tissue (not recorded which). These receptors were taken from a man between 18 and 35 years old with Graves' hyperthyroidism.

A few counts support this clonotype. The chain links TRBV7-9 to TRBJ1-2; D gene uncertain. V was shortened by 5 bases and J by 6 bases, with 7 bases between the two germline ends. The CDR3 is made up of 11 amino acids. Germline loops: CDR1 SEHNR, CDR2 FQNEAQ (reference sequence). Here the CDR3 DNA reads TGTGCCAGCAGCCGCTTGGATGGCTACACCTTC. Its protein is CASSRLDGYTF.

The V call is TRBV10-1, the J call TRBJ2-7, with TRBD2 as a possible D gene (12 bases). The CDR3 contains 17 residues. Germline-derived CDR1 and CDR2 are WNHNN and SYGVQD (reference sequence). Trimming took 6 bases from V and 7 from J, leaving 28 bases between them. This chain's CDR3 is CASRGQGVTSGSSEQYF. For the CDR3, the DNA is TGCGCCAGCAGGGGACAGGGGGTGACTAGCGGGAGTAGTGAGCAGTACTTC.

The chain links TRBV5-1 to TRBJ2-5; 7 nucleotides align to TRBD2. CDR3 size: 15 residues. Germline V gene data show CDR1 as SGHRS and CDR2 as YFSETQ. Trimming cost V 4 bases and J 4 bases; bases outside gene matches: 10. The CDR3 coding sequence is TGCGCCAGCAGCGCAAGACCTAGCGGCCGAGAGACCCAGTACTTC. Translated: CASSARPSGRETQYF.

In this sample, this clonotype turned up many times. The CDR3, as DNA: TGTGCCAGCAGATCAGGGATGGATCAGCCCCAGCATTTT. This gives the protein CASRSGMDQPQHF. The chain has TRBV27 and TRBJ1-5; the D gene is possibly TRBD1 (5 bases). The germline V gene encodes CDR1 MNHEY and CDR2 SMNVEV (reference sequence). V shed 6 bases and J shed 5 bases, with 11 bases lying between them. The CDR3 loop spans 13 amino acids.

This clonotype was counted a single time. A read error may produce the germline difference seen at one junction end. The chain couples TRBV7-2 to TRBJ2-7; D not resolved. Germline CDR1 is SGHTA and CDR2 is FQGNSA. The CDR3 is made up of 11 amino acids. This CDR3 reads CAGSLDHEQYF. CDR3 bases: TGTGCCGGCAGCCTCGACCACGAGCAGTACTTC.

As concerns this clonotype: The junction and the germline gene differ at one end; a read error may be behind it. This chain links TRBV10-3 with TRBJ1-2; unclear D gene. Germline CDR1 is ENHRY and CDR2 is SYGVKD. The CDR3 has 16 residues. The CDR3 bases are TGTGCCGTCAGTGAGTCAATATCGGGCGGCGGCTATGGCTACACCTTC. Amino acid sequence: CAVSESISGGGYGYTF.

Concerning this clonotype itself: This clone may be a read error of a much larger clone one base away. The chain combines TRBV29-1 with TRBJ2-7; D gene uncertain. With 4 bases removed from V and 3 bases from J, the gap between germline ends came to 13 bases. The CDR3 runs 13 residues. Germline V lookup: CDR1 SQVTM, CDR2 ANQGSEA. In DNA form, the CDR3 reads TGCAGCGTTGGAGAGTCCAAGTTCTACGAGCAGTACTTC. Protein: CSVGESKFYEQYF.

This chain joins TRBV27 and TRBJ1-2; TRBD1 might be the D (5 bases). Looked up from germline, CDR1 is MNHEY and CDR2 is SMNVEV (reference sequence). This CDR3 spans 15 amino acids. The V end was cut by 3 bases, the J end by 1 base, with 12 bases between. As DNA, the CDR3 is TGTGCCAGCAGTTTGAGGGGCAGACTTAACTATGGCTACACCTTC. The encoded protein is CASSLRGRLNYGYTF.

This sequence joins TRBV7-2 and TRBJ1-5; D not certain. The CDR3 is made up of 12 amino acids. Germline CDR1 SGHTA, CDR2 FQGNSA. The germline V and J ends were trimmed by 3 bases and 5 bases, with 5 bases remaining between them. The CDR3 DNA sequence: TGTGCCAGCAGCTTTGACCATCAGCCCCAGCATTTT. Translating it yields CASSFDHQPQHF.

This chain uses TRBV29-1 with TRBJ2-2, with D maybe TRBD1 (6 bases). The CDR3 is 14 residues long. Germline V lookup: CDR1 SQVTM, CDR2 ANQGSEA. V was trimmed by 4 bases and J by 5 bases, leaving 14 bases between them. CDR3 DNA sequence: TGCAGCGTTGGTGGGACCAGGGGAACCGGGGAGCTGTTTTTT. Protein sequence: CSVGGTRGTGELFF.